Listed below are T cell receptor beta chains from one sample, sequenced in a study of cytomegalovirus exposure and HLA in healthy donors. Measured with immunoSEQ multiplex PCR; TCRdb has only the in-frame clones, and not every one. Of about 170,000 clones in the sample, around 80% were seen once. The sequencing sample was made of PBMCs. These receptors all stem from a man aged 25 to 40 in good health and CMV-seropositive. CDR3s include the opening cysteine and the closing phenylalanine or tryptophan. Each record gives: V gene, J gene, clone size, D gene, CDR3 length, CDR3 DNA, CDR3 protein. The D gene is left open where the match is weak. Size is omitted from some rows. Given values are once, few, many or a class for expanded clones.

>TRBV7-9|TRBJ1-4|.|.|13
TGTGCCAGCAGCTTAGGGAGGGATGAAAAACTGTTTTTT
CASSLGRDEKLFF
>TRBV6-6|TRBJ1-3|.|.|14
TGTGCCACCCGCGGGGGGGAGCAAGGAAACACCATATATTTT
CATRGGEQGNTIYF
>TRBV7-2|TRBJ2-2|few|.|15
TGTGCCAGCACCCATGAGGGTTTCCTCACCGGGGAGCTGTTTTTT
CASTHEGFLTGELFF
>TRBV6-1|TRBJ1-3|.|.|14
TGTGCCAGCAGTGAACAGGGTACGGGAAACACCATATATTTT
CASSEQGTGNTIYF
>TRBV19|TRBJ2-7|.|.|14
TGTGCCAGTAGTCCATACGGGACTTCCTACGAGCAGTACTTC
CASSPYGTSYEQYF
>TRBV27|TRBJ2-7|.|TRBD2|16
TGTGCCAGCAGGCCGGGACTAGCGGGGGGAATATACGAGCAGTACTTC
CASRPGLAGGIYEQYF
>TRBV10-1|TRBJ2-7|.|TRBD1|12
TGCGCCAGCAGTGCAGACAGGGAGGAGCAGTACTTC
CASSADREEQYF
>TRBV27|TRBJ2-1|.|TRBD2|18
TGTGCCAGCAGTTTGGGAGGACGGGGCGGGGGTTCCTACAATGAGCAGTTCTTC
CASSLGGRGGGSYNEQFF
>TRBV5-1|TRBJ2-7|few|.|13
TGCGCCAGCAGCTTGGAGACAGTCTACGAGCAGTACTTC
CASSLETVYEQYF
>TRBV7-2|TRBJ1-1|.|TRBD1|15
TGTGCCAGCAGCTTAGGTTTACAGGGGGAGACTGAAGCTTTCTTT
CASSLGLQGETEAFF
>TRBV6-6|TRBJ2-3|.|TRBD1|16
TGTGCCAGCAGTTACTCAGTGACAGGGGGCACAGATACGCAGTATTTT
CASSYSVTGGTDTQYF
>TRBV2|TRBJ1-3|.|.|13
TGTGCCAGCAGTGGGGACACTGGAAACACCATATATTTT
CASSGDTGNTIYF
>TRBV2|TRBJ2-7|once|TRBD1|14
TGTGCCAGCAGTCGACAGGGGGCGAGATACGAGCAGTACTTC
CASSRQGARYEQYF
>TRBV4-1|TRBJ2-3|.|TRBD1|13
TGCGCCAGCAGCCAAGATAAGGGGGCCACGCAGTATTTT
CASSQDKGATQYF